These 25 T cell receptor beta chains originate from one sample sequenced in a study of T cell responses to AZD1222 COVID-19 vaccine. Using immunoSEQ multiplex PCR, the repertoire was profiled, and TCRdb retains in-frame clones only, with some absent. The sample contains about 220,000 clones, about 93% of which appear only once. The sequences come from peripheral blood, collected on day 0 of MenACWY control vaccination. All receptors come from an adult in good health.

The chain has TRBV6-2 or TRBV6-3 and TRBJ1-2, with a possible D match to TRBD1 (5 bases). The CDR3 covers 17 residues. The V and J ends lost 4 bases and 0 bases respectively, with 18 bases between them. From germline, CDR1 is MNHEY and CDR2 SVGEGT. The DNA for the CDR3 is TGTGCCAGCAGTTCCCCCTTCGCCAGGGTACCTAACTATGGCTACACCTTC. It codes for CASSSPFARVPNYGYTF.

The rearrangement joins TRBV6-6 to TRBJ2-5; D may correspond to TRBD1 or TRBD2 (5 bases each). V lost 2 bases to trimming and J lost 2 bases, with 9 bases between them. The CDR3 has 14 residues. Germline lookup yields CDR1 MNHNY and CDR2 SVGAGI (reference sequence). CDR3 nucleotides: TGTGCCAGCAGTTACGAGGGGAAGCAAGAGACCCAGTACTTC. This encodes CASSYEGKQETQYF.

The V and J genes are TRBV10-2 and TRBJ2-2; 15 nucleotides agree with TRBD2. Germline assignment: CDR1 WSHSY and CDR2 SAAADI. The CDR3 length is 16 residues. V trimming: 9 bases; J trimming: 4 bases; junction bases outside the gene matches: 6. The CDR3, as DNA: TGCGCCAGTCGGACTAGCGGGGGGGCAGGCACCGGGGAGCTGTTTTTT. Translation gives CASRTSGGAGTGELFF.

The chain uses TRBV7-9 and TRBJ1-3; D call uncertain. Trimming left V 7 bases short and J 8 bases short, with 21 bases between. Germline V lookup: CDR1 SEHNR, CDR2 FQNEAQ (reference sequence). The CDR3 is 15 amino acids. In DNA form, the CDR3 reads TGTGCCAGCACCCCACCCTCGCCCGGTTCGGACACCATATATTTT. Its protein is CASTPPSPGSDTIYF.

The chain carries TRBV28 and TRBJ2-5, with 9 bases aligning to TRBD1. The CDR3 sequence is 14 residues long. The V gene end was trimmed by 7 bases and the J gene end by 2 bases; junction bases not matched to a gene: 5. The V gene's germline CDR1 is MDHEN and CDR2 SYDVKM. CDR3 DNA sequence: TGTGCCAGCAAGGGGACAGGGCGGCAAGAGACCCAGTACTTC. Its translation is CASKGTGRQETQYF. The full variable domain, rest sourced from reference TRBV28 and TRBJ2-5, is DVKVTQSSRYLVKRTGEKVFLECVQDMDHENMFWYRQDPGLGLRLIYFSYDVKMKEKGDIPEGYSVSREKKERFSLILESASTNQTSMYLCASKGTGRQETQYFGPGTRLLVL.

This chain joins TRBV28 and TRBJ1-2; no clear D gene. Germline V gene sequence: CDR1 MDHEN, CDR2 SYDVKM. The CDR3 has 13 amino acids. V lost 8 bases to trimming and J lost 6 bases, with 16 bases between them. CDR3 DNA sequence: TGTGCCAGCCAGCTAGGCCTCGTAGATGGCTACACCTTC. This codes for CASQLGLVDGYTF.

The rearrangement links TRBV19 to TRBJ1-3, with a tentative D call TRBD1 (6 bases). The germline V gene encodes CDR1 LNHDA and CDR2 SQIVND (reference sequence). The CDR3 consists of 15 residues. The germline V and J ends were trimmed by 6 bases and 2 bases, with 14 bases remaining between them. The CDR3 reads CASSRQEVPGNTIYF. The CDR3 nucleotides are TGTGCCAGTAGCCGACAGGAGGTTCCTGGAAACACCATATATTTT.

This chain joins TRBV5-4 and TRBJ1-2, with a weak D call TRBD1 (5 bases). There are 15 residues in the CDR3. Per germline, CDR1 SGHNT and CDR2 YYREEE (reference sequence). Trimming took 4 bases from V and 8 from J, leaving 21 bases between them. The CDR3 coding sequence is TGTGCCAGCAGCCCCCGTGGAGAGACGAGGGGCGGCTACACCTTC. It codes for CASSPRGETRGGYTF.

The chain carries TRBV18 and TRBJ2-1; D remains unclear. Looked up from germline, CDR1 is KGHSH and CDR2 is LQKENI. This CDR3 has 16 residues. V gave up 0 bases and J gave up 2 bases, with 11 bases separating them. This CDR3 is CASSPPRRAAYNEQFF. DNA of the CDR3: TGTGCCAGCTCACCACCCCGCCGGGCGGCCTACAATGAGCAGTTCTTC.

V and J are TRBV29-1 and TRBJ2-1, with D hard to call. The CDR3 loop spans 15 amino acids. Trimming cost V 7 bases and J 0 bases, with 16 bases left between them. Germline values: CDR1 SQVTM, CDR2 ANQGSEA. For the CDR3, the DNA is TGCAGCGCCCAACTGGGTACAACCTCCTACAATGAGCAGTTCTTC. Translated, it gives CSAQLGTTSYNEQFF.

The CDR3 sequence is CASSQEDRDAGKLFF. The CDR3 DNA is TGTGCCAGCAGCCAGGAGGACAGAGACGCGGGAAAACTGTTTTTT. This rearrangement joins TRBV4-2 to TRBJ1-4; possibly TRBD1 for D (6 bases). Germline CDR1 and CDR2: LGHNA and YNFKEQ. The V end lost 3 bases, the J end lost 10 bases, and 18 bases lay between the germline ends. The CDR3 runs to 15 residues.

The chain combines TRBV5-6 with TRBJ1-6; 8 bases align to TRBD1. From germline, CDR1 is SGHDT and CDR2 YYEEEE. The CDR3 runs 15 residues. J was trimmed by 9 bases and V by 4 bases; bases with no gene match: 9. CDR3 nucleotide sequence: TGTGCCAGCAGCCTCAGGACAGGGAGAGTTTCACCCCTCCACTTT. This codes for CASSLRTGRVSPLHF.

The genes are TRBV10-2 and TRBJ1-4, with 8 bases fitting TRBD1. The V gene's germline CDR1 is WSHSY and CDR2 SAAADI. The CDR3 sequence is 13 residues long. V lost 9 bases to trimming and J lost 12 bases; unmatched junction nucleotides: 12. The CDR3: CASSDRASGELFF. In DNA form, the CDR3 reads TGCGCCAGTTCGGACAGGGCCTCTGGGGAACTGTTTTTT.

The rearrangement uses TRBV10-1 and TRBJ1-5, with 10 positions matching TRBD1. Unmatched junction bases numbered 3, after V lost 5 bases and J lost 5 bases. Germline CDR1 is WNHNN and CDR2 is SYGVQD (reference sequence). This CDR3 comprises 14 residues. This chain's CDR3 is CASSTGTGDQPQHF. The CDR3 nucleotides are TGCGCCAGCAGTACCGGGACAGGGGATCAGCCCCAGCATTTT.

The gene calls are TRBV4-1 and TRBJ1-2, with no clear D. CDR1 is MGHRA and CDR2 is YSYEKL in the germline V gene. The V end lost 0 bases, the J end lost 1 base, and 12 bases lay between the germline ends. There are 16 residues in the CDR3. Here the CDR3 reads CASSQDQAAFNYGYTF. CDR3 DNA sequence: TGCGCCAGCAGCCAAGATCAGGCAGCTTTTAACTATGGCTACACCTTC.

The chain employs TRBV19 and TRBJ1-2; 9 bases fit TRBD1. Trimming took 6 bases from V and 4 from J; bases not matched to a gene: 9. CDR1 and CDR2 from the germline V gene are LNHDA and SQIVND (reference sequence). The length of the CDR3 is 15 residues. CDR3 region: CASRAGTGISYGYTF. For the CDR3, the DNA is TGTGCCAGTAGAGCCGGGACAGGGATCAGCTATGGCTACACCTTC.

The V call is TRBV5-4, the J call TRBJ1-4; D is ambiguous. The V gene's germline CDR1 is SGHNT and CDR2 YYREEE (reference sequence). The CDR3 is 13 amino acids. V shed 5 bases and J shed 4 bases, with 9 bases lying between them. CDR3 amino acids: CASRDGINEKLFF. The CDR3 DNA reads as TGTGCCAGCAGAGACGGCATTAATGAAAAACTGTTTTTT.

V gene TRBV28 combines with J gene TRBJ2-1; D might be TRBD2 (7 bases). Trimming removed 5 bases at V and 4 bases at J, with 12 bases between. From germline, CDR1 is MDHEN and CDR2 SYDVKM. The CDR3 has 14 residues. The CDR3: CASSPGGRYNEQFF. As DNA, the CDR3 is TGTGCCAGCAGTCCCGGGGGGCGTTACAATGAGCAGTTCTTC.

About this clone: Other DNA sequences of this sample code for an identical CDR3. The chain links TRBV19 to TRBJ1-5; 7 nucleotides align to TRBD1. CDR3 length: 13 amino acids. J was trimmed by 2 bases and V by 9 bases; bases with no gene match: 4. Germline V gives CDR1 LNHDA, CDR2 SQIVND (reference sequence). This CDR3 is CASSGTGNQPQHF. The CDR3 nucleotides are TGTGCCAGCAGCGGGACAGGCAATCAGCCCCAGCATTTT.

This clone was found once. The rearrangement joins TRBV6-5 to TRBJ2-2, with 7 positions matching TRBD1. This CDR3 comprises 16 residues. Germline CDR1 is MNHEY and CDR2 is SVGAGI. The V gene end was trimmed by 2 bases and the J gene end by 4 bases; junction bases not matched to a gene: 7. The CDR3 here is CASSYTRQGFTGELFF. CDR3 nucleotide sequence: TGTGCCAGCAGTTACACCCGACAGGGTTTCACCGGGGAGCTGTTTTTT.

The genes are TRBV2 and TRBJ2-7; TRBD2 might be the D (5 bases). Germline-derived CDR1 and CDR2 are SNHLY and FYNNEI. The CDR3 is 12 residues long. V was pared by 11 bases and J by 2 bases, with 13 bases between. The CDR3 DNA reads TGTGCCGTTCGGACGGAGGCCTACGAGCAGTACTTC. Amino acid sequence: CAVRTEAYEQYF. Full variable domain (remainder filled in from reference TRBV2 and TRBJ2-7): EPEVTQTPSHQVTQMGQEVILRCVPISNHLYFYWYRQILGQKVEFLVSFYNNEISEKSEIFDDQFSVERPDGSNFTLKIRSTKLEDSAMYFCAVRTEAYEQYFGPGTRLTVT.

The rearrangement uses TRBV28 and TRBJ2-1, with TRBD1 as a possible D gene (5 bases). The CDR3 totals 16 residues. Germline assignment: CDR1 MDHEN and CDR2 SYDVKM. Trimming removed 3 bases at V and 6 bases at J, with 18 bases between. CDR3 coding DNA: TGTGCCAGCAGTTTCGTCCAGGGCTCGGTAGGCAATGAGCAGTTCTTC. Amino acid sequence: CASSFVQGSVGNEQFF.

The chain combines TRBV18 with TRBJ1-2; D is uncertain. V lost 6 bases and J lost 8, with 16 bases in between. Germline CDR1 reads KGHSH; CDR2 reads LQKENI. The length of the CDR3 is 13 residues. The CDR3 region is CASSTREGDGYTF. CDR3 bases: TGTGCCAGCTCCACTAGGGAGGGCGACGGCTACACCTTC.

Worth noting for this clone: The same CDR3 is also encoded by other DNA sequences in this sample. The CDR3 DNA reads TGTGCCAGTAGTATCAGGGACGGCAATCAGCCCCAGCATTTT. This sequence encodes CASSIRDGNQPQHF. J is TRBJ1-5 and V is TRBV19, with D perhaps matching TRBD1 (5 bases). The CDR3 is made up of 14 amino acids. The germline V and J ends were trimmed by 3 bases and 2 bases, with 8 bases remaining between them. Germline V gives CDR1 LNHDA, CDR2 SQIVND (reference sequence).

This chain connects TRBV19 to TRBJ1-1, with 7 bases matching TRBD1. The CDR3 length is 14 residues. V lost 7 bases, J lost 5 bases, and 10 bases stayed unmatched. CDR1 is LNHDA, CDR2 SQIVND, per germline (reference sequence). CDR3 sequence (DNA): TGTGCCAGTACGACCGGGGACAGTTCTACTGAAGCTTTCTTT. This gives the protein CASTTGDSSTEAFF.